Listed below are T cell receptor beta chains from one sample, sequenced in a study of T cell responses to AZD1222 COVID-19 vaccine. TCRdb's copy holds only in-frame clones and misses some; the assay was immunoSEQ multiplex PCR. Of some 130,000 clones listed, 70% to 90% are singletons. The material sequenced was peripheral blood, taken 28 days after the second AZD1222 dose. The receptors come from an adult who received the AZD1222 COVID-19 vaccine. Both conserved end residues are part of each CDR3. Size tells how often a clone was seen (once, few, many) or the class of an expanded clone, and some rows leave it out.

length	J	size	V	CDR3
12	TRBJ2-2	-	TRBV15	CATGLNTGELFF
20	TRBJ2-3	-	TRBV27	CASTFRPRARAGVPADTQYF
14	TRBJ2-5	-	TRBV28	CASISSGSGETQYF
13	TRBJ1-1	-	TRBV13	CASSLPLNTEAFF
14	TRBJ1-3	-	TRBV28	CASSSTGSGNTIYF
14	TRBJ2-3	once	TRBV3-1/TRBV3-2	CASSPLRATDTQYF
14	TRBJ2-5	-	TRBV4-2	CASSYRTTAETQYF
16	TRBJ2-1	-	TRBV11-2	CASSPGPTSSYNEQFF
14	TRBJ2-3	-	TRBV19	CASSSTSGTDTQYF
15	TRBJ2-1	-	TRBV4-1	CASETVWREDRGLFF
16	TRBJ2-2	-	TRBV29-1	CSVSEPSGANTGELFF
9	TRBJ2-7	few	TRBV9	CASSGEQYF
16	TRBJ1-1	few	TRBV5-4	CASSFPRTGGSTEAFF
15	TRBJ1-4	-	TRBV6-1	CASREEYLTNEKLFF
15	TRBJ2-7	-	TRBV7-8	CASSLQGSLPYEQYF
14	TRBJ2-7	-	TRBV6-1	CASSEGIGAGEQYF
13	TRBJ2-2	-	TRBV19	CASSIAQAGELFF
16	TRBJ2-3	-	TRBV5-4	CASNLRVIGPIDTQYF
12	TRBJ1-1	few	TRBV18	CASSFQVTEAFF
13	TRBJ2-7	-	TRBV18	CASSPLKNYEQYF
14	TRBJ2-3	-	TRBV6-5	CASSRGGSTDTQYF
13	TRBJ2-5	few	TRBV5-1	CASSFRTDAAQYF
15	TRBJ2-3	-	TRBV28	CASSSTTRNTDTQYF
16	TRBJ1-2	-	TRBV4-1	CASSQGIGIFGVGYTF
14	TRBJ1-3	-	TRBV2	CASSAALSGNTIYF
14	TRBJ2-3	-	TRBV5-1	CASSRDRVTDTQYF
14	TRBJ2-3	once	TRBV11-3	CASSLMADTDTQYF
15	TRBJ1-5	-	TRBV4-2	CASSQGSQGDQPQHF
16	TRBJ2-1	-	TRBV19	CASSMLAGDRDNEQFF
16	TRBJ2-5	-	TRBV5-4	CASSLDGSGVAETQYF
14	TRBJ2-1	-	TRBV4-1	CASSQARGYNEQFF
14	TRBJ1-4	-	TRBV2	CASTRDGSNEKLFF
15	TRBJ1-6	-	TRBV28	CASSFGRGVGSPLHF
15	TRBJ2-7	few	TRBV4-1	CASSQGDRGSYEQYF
12	TRBJ2-2	-	TRBV29-1	CSVGSWGGELFF
15	TRBJ2-1	-	TRBV6-6	CASSYGQGAANEQFF
13	TRBJ1-2	once	TRBV6-5	CASRTGTVYGYTF
15	TRBJ1-5	once	TRBV24-1	CATSDPKVLRGPQHF
17	TRBJ1-5	-	TRBV25-1	CASSPTDHRVSNQPQHF
15	TRBJ1-6	-	TRBV18	CASSPAGTAGSPLHF
14	TRBJ2-2	-	TRBV7-3	CASSRNTGLGELFF
13	TRBJ1-1	few	TRBV14	CASSPFVDTEAFF
15	TRBJ1-5	-	TRBV6-5	CASSRDRTSNQPQHF
15	TRBJ1-3	-	TRBV15	CATSRDIGTENTIYF
11	TRBJ2-7	-	TRBV5-6	CASSLAYEQYF
15	TRBJ2-1	once	TRBV5-6	CASNQGGSSYNEQFF
15	TRBJ1-1	-	TRBV4-1	CASSRTQGMATEAFF
11	TRBJ2-5	-	TRBV28	CASSLGETQYF
15	TRBJ1-2	-	TRBV5-1	CASSFQGARDYGYTF
15	TRBJ2-5	-	TRBV18	CASSPPGLPRETQYF
12	TRBJ2-1	once	TRBV29-1	CSAGLLYHEQFF
15	TRBJ2-3	-	TRBV6-5	CASSHPSGPADTQYF
15	TRBJ1-1	-	TRBV7-2	CASSLVWGGNTEAFF
14	TRBJ2-1	-	TRBV4-2	CASSQDPQYNEQFF
16	TRBJ2-1	-	TRBV9	CASSDLSGSSYNEQFF
16	TRBJ2-2	-	TRBV11-2	CASSLSRRLSGGELFF
11	TRBJ2-5	-	TRBV20-1	CSALPRETQYF
15	TRBJ1-3	once	TRBV7-9	CASGKGGGGGNTIYF
15	TRBJ2-1	-	TRBV6-5	CASSYGLGAYNEQFF